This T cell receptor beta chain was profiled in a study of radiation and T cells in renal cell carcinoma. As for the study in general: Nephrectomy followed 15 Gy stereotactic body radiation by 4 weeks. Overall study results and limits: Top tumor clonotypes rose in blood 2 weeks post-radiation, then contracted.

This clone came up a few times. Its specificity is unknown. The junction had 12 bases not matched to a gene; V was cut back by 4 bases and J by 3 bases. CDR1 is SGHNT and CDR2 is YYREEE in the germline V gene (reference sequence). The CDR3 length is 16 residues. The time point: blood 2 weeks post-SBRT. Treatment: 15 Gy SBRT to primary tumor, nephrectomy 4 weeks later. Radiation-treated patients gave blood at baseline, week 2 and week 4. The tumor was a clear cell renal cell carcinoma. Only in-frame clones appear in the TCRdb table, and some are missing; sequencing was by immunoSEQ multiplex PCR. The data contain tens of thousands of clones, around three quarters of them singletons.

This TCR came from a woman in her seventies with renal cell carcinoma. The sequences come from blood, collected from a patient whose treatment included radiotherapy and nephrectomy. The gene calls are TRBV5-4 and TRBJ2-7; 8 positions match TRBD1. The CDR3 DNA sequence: TGTGCCAGCAGCACCCCCGGGACAGGACTGGTCTACGAGCAGTACTTC. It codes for CASSTPGTGLVYEQYF.